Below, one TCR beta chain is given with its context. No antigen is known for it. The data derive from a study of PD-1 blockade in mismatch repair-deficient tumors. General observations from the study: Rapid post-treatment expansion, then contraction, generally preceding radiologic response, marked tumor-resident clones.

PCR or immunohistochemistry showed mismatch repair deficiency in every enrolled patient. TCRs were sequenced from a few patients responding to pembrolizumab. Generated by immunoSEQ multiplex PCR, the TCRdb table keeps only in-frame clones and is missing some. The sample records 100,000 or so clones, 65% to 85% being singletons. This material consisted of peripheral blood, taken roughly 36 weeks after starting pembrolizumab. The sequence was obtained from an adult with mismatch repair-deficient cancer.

The CDR3 region is CASSLRRDYGYTF. The CDR3, as DNA: TGTGCCAGCAGCTTGAGGCGTGACTATGGCTACACCTTC. The V call is TRBV13, the J call TRBJ1-2, with D uncertain. The CDR3 sequence is 13 residues long. Per germline, CDR1 PRHDT and CDR2 FYEKMQ (reference sequence). Trimming left V 3 bases short and J 3 bases short, with 8 bases between.